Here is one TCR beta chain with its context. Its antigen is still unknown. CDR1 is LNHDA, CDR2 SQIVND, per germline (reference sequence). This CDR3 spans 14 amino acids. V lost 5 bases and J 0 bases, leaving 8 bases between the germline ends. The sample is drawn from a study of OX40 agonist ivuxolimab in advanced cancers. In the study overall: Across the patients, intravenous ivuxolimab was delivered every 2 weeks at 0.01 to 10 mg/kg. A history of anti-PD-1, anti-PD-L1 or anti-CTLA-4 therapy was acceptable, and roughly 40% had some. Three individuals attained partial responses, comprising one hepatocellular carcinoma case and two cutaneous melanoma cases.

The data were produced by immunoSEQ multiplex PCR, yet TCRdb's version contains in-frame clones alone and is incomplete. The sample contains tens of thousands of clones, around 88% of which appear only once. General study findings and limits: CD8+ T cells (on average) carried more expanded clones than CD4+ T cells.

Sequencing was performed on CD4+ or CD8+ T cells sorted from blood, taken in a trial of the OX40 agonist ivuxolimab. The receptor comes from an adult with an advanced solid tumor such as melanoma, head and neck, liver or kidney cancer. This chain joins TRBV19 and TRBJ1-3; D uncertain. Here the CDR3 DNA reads TGTGCCAGTAGTTTCACTAGCTCTGGAAACACCATATATTTT. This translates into CASSFTSSGNTIYF.